This T cell receptor (beta chain) is from a study of cytomegalovirus exposure and HLA in healthy donors (dated by TCRdb to the late 2010s). At the level of the whole study: According to an earlier analysis of several hundred of the donors, about 190 million T cells yielded 117 million unique TCR beta sequences and around 280 Gb of sequence data. To predict cytomegalovirus infection status, the study combined high-throughput TCR immunosequencing, statistical association of individual TCRs with disease status, and machine learning. The study was designed to test whether signatures of past pathogen exposure could be identified by cataloging public T cell receptors. Four or five DR-DQ haplotypes were handled as single units for association and clustering because linkage in the cohort was strong. In a later genetic analysis, genome-wide SNP genotypes for about three fifths of the roughly 670 donors were used, and that subset was treated as a discovery cohort. The study used immunosequencing to profile the T cell repertoires of 670 or so subjects and linked those repertoires to cytomegalovirus serostatus. Among 300 to 450 genotyped donors of the cohort, an average of approximately 240,000 unique TCR beta nucleotide sequences were sequenced per donor, roughly 20% of them non-productive. HLA typing included class I and class II loci at four-digit resolution. Typing coverage differed by locus: A, B, C, DRB1 and DQB1 were typed in roughly 620-630 donors, DQA1 in 522, DPA1 in some 610, and DPB1 in approximately 450. An early release that covered fewer than 750 HLA-typed donors contained 250 to 350 gigabases of sequencing data and 70 million to 100 million unique TCR sequences. All discovery cohort repertoires had been generated on a single sequencing platform. An earlier analysis of some 500 of the donors used high-throughput TCR beta sequencing to judge whether each TCR beta V gene segment behaved as functional or pseudogenic. A separate validation cohort of 100 to 150 different subjects was used in addition to the approximately 670-subject first cohort. A later analysis re-examined previously published TCR beta repertoires from more than 550 donors and added high-resolution HLA genotyping to investigate patterns of TCR occurrence. Rather than using new phenotypic data, the later analysis identified candidate immune exposures from TCR beta sequences and from how often those sequences occurred across donors. The genetic ancestry cluster associated with self-reported Caucasian donors included 70% to 85% of the roughly 410 genotyped donors. Alongside the repertoire data, information on donor age, sex, ethnicity and CMV serostatus was compiled.

Points on this clone: It has no known antigen specificity.

In total, approximately 700 healthy bone marrow donors made up the cohort. At the time of sampling, all cohort members were nominally healthy, though unrecorded immune exposures were likely present. The donor tested CMV seropositive and was one of the 289 seropositive cohort members. Every donor gave a peripheral blood sample, and the peripheral blood mononuclear cells from that sample were used for TCR beta sequencing. Genomic DNA was extracted from the blood cell samples with the Qiagen DNeasy Blood Extraction Kit. Library method: the immunoSEQ multiplex PCR assay. For the multiplex PCR, a mixture combining 60 forward primers for TCR Vbeta segments and 13 reverse primers for TCR Jbeta segments was used. The CDR3 region of rearranged TCR beta genes was amplified from genomic DNA by a multiplex PCR assay. The Illumina HiSeq System was used to sequence the amplified TCR beta libraries as 87-base-pair reads. The original methods were these. Across the 670 or so repertoires, a later analysis counted tens of millions of unique TCR beta chains, 9 million to 14 million of which were shared by at least two donors. A nearest-neighbor algorithm error-corrected the raw reads and collapsed the reads into unique sequences, merging closely related sequences to remove PCR and sequencing errors. V, D and J gene segments were assigned by aligning CDR3 sequences to IMGT reference sequences. Each retained sequence needed at least a six-nucleotide match to both a V gene segment and a J gene segment. A rearrangement counted as productive if the CDR3 had no stop codons and remained in frame with V and J, and every other rearrangement counted as non-productive. CDR3 was defined according to IMGT convention as the region running from the second conserved V-encoded cysteine to the conserved J-encoded phenylalanine. The earlier analysis of around 640 of the donors excluded sequences that lacked an unambiguous match to a single V gene segment. An earlier analysis of a few hundred of the donors classified V segments as functional when productive rearrangements were above 56.7% and as segregating when the standard deviation between donors was above 5%. A statistical classification framework was developed to diagnose cytomegalovirus status using the catalog of TCR beta chain sequences. V and J gene assignment, in a later analysis, came from comparing TCR nucleotide sequences with IMGT/GENE-DB human TR gene sequences. Using the TCRdist pipeline, a later analysis assigned CDR3 sequences along with most-parsimonious VDJ recombination scenarios. A later analysis defined each TCR beta chain by its CDR3 amino acid sequence plus V-gene family, and excluded reads lacking a unique V-gene family. A later analysis removed over 500 highly shared, low-generation-probability nucleotide sequences to deal with suspected cross-contamination and a sequencing artifact. In a later analysis, a clonal expansion index was calculated for each public chain from normalized within-repertoire ranks of inferred template counts. A later analysis computed generation probabilities with a VDJ recombination model fitted to out-of-frame rearrangements, and checked the results against IGoR. In a later analysis, TCR-TCR, TCR-HLA and TCR-CMV co-occurrence was scored with hypergeometric tests, and a repertoire-size bias correction was applied to TCR pairs. False discovery rates were estimated in a later analysis by permuting HLA or CMV assignments 20 times. In a later analysis, co-occurring TCRs were grouped using DBSCAN, with TCRdist sequence similarity added in when clustering inside HLA-allele-positive subsets. Repertoires with fewer than 30,000 or more than 120,000 public chains were left out of co-occurrence clustering, as were five repertoires with anomalous nucleotide sharing. TCRdb's version of the immuneACCESS table is confined to in-frame rearrangements and falls short of the full clone set. An unresolved V gene accounts for under half of the shortfall where checked; the remainder is of unknown origin. V and J calls and clone size are as listed in that table; D and trimming were resolved from the DNA. The sample's clone listing holds 70,000 to 100,000 clones. The biggest ten clones account for 3% to 4.5% of the sample.

Results the study describes overall, beyond this receptor: A later analysis found that most CMV-associated TCR beta chains appeared HLA-restricted, with HLA associations seemingly driven largely by CMV exposure. A later genetic analysis associated a missense DCLRE1C variant with V-gene and J-gene trimming of TCR beta chains, and an independent cohort replicated the association. Correlated functional status among segregating V segments might reflect linkage disequilibrium, but an unknown experimental factor could not be ruled out. The classifier was reported to diagnose cytomegalovirus status with high specificity and sensitivity in both the original and validation cohorts. According to the authors, the approach could potentially be generalized to other disease states and immunological phenotypes. The study gave a list of some 150 TCR beta chains associated with cytomegalovirus. Because counts were too low, roughly 16 rarely observed V segments, including chromosome 9 orphons, were excluded from the earlier analysis of fewer than 650 of the donors. When HLA alleles, especially DR and DQ, strongly co-occurred, attributing TCR associations to individual alleles was difficult. In a later analysis, TCR association rates were found to vary across HLA loci, with the most associated TCRs seen for DRB1 alleles and the fewest for HLA-C alleles. Specific HLA alleles were associated with 15,000 to 20,000 TCR beta sequences at a false discovery rate of 0.05 in a later analysis. The sequencing pipeline was judged likely to have produced a cluster of highly shared sequence variants as a technical artifact. Across donors, most TCR sequences were observed very rarely, whereas some public TCRs were present in many individuals. Immune exposure information for the cohort was limited to CMV serostatus. In vitro tests confirmed that three of the cytomegalovirus-associated TCR beta chains recognize cytomegalovirus antigens. Several of the top co-occurrence clusters appeared to be linked to parvovirus B19, influenza, CMV and Epstein-Barr virus, according to a later analysis. A further reported finding was that TCR beta sequences accurately predicted the HLA-A and HLA-B alleles for most subjects in the first cohort. An earlier analysis of several hundred of the donors showed that most TCR beta V segments appeared in productive rearrangements either about 87% or about 30% of the time, which broadly matched IMGT annotations. In this cohort, only TCR beta chains were sequenced, and detectable features were limited by the absence of alpha or paired-chain data. Because HLA typing was missing for some donors at each locus, association tests included only the typed subset. Some IMGT-functional V segments, including TRBV6-2 and TRBV6-3, could not be told apart with the 87-base-pair reads, so those segments were excluded. In a later analysis, HLA-associated TCR beta chains were found to be more clonally expanded and to have lower generation probabilities than equally common non-associated chains. In a later genetic analysis, fewer N-insertions in productive TCRs were reported among donors in an Asian-associated ancestry cluster than the roughly 700-donor mean. Presence/absence analyses assumed roughly uniform sequencing depth across donors, an assumption that may not hold.

Trimming takes 5 bases from V and 3 bases from J, and the germline ends sit 19 bases apart. Reading from cysteine to phenylalanine, the CDR3 counts 16 amino acids. Only CDR3 DNA remains: 48 bases, in frame from the first base. Taken from the germline V gene (reference sequence), the CDR1 and CDR2 loops are SEHNR and FQNEAQ. The specimen sequenced was PBMCs. The receptor chain draws on TRBV7-9 and TRBJ1-1; the D gene lacks a confident call. The TCR comes from a man between 18 and 29 years old in good health and CMV-seropositive. The nucleotide sequence reads as follows: TGTGCCAGCAGCCAGAACTCGTACGGGGAAGACACTGAAGCTTTCTTT. Its translation reads: CASSQNSYGEDTEAFF.